These 4 T cell receptor beta chains were sequenced from one sample in a study of control samples from healthy donors and cancer patients. Libraries were prepared by immunoSEQ multiplex PCR; TCRdb keeps only in-frame clonotypes and omits some of them. The sample has around 180,000 clones; 88% are singletons. Sample: blood. The source is a young woman in good health.

The chain has TRBV6-5 and TRBJ1-5; D uncertain. Germline V gene lookup returns CDR1 MNHEY and CDR2 SVGAGI. This CDR3 is built from 14 residues. Between the trimmed V and J ends, which lost 6 bases and 1 base, there was a span of 10 bases. CDR3 residues: CASRQRESNQPQHF. In DNA, the CDR3 is TGTGCCAGCAGACAGAGGGAAAGCAATCAGCCCCAGCATTTT.

The CDR3 DNA is TGTGCCAGCAGCCGGAGCCACGATACGCAGTATTTT. The encoded protein is CASSRSHDTQYF. The chain has TRBV3-1 (or the pseudogene TRBV3-2) and TRBJ2-3; D is undetermined. This CDR3 is built from 12 residues. Between the trimmed V and J ends, which lost 4 bases and 6 bases, there was a span of 8 bases. Germline V gives CDR1 LGHDT, CDR2 YNNKEL (reference sequence).

This clone was counted once. At one of its ends the junction is not consistent with the germline gene, which may arise from a read error. This chain joins TRBV7-7 and TRBJ2-5; D remains unclear. Germline V gene sequence: CDR1 SSHAT, CDR2 FNYEAQ (reference sequence). This CDR3 is built from 15 residues. DNA for the CDR3: TGTGCTAGCAGCTTAGGTCGAATGTACCAAGAGACCCAGTACTTC. Its translation: CASSLGRMYQETQYF.

V is TRBV27 and J is TRBJ2-7; D is perhaps TRBD1 or TRBD2 (6 bases each). The germline V and J ends were trimmed by 2 bases and 6 bases, with 11 bases remaining between them. The CDR3 is 13 amino acids. Germline CDR1 is MNHEY and CDR2 is SMNVEV (reference sequence). CDR3 sequence (DNA): TGTGCCAGCAGTTTAGGAGGGGGTATCGAGCAGTACTTC. It yields the protein CASSLGGGIEQYF.